The clone carrying this T cell receptor (beta chain) was seen more than once but under ten times. These data originate in a study of T cells in Graves' hyperthyroidism and ophthalmopathy. Around 10 ml of fresh peripheral blood supplied the PBMCs. Researchers took RNA transcripts and amplified the TCR beta CDR3 regions from them. First-round RT-PCR targeting the TCR CDR3 was performed with the HTBI primer set. One entry per CDR3 protein results from TCRdb running MiXCR on the multiplex PCR reads. There are under 350,000 distinct CDR3 sequences in the sample; 18% occur only once, and 45% to 55% lies in the top ten. V dropped 5 bases and J dropped 0; count of bases not matched to a gene: 5. The CDR3 covers 16 residues.

The rearrangement uses TRBV12-3 or TRBV12-4 and TRBJ2-2, with 8 bases fitting TRBD2. This receptor was identified in a woman aged 45-65 years with Graves' hyperthyroidism. Sequenced input: blood. CDR3 amino acids: CASSLREGSNTGELFF. CDR3 bases: TGTGCCAGCAGTCTCCGGGAGGGGTCGAACACCGGGGAGCTGTTTTTT.